This is a list of T cell receptor beta chains from one sample in a study of T cell changes during pregnancy in multiple sclerosis. Using immunoSEQ multiplex PCR, the repertoire was profiled, and TCRdb retains in-frame clones only, with some absent. The sample holds about 100,000 clones, 94% seen once. Sequences were derived from peripheral blood, sampled before pregnancy. The receptors come from a female donor with multiple sclerosis, enrolled in a pregnancy study. The CDR3 runs from the conserved cysteine through the conserved F or W. D genes are given only for firm matches. Expanded clones are given a class, and other clones once, few, many or no size at all.

J | size | V | D | DNA | CDR3
TRBJ2-1 | . | TRBV29-1 | . | TGCAGCGCCCTCCCGACAGGCCTGGATGAGCAGTTCTTC | CSALPTGLDEQFF
TRBJ2-1 | . | TRBV19 | TRBD2 | TGTGCCAGTAGAACGACTAGCGGGAGGGGAAATGAGCAGTTCTTC | CASRTTSGRGNEQFF
TRBJ2-1 | . | TRBV4-2 | TRBD2 | TGTGCCAGCAGCCTAGGAGCGGGAGGGGGAGATGAGCAGTTCTTC | CASSLGAGGGDEQFF
TRBJ2-6 | . | TRBV27 | . | TGTGCCAGCAGTTTCACAGGGCCTGACTCTGGGGCCAACGTCCTGACTTTC | CASSFTGPDSGANVLTF
TRBJ1-5 | . | TRBV28 | . | TGTGCCAGCAGTATGGCGAGCGTCTCGGGGCAGCCCCAGCATTTT | CASSMASVSGQPQHF
TRBJ1-2 | . | TRBV28 | TRBD1 | TGTGCCAGCAGTTCGACAGGGGCCCGTGGCTACACCTTC | CASSSTGARGYTF
TRBJ1-1 | . | TRBV18 | . | TGTGCCAGCTCTGTTCAGAAGAACACTGAAGCTTTCTTT | CASSVQKNTEAFF
TRBJ1-2 | once | TRBV5-5 | . | TGTGCCAGCAGGGTGTACAGGGAAGGGTTTAACTATGGCTACACCTTC | CASRVYREGFNYGYTF
TRBJ2-2 | once | TRBV18 | . | TGTGCCAGCTCACCTCGCGAGGCTGTCACCGGGGAGCTGTTTTTT | CASSPREAVTGELFF
TRBJ1-5 | . | TRBV6-1 | TRBD1 | TGTGCCAGCAGTCCGACAGGGGGTCAGGGTCAGCCCCAGCATTTT | CASSPTGGQGQPQHF
TRBJ2-6 | . | TRBV28 | TRBD2 | TGTGCCAGCAGTCGCCCCTTACTAGCGGGAACGCTCTCTGGGGCCAACGTCCTGACTTTC | CASSRPLLAGTLSGANVLTF
TRBJ2-1 | . | TRBV19 | TRBD1 | TGTGCCAGTAGTATAGACCCCTCCGCGACAGGGCGCAATGAGCAGTTCTTC | CASSIDPSATGRNEQFF
TRBJ2-7 | . | TRBV6-5 | . | TGTGCCAGCAGTTACGGGCCGGGACAATTTTACGAGCAGTACTTC | CASSYGPGQFYEQYF
TRBJ1-4 | once | TRBV2 | . | TGTGCCAGCACGGGTATAGCTAATGAAAAACTGTTTTTT | CASTGIANEKLFF
TRBJ2-2 | . | TRBV28 | TRBD1 | TGTGCCAGCTGGGGACAGGAGAACACCGGGGAGCTGTTTTTT | CASWGQENTGELFF
TRBJ1-3 | . | TRBV15 | . | TGTGCCACCAGCAGGGGAAGGCGGGGCTCTGGAAACACCATATATTTT | CATSRGRRGSGNTIYF